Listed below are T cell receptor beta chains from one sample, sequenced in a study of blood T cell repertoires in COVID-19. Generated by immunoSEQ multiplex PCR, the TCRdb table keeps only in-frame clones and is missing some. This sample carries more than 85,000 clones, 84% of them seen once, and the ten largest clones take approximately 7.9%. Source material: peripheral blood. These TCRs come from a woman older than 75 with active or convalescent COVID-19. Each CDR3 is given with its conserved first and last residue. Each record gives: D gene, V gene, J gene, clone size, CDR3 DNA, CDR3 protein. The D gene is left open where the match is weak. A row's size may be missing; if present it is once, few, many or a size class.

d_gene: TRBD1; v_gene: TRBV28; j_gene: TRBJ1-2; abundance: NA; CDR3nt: TGTGCCAGCAGTGCACAGGGGGCAAACTATGGCTACACCTTC; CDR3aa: CASSAQGANYGYTF
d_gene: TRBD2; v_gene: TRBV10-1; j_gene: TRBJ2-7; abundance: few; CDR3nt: TGCGCCAGCAGCCCTGGCGGGAGCTCATCCTACGAGCAGTACTTC; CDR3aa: CASSPGGSSSYEQYF
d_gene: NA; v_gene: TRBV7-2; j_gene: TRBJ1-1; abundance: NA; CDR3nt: TGTGCCAGCAGCTTAGAGGCGTACGCGGGGGCTTTCTTT; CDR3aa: CASSLEAYAGAFF
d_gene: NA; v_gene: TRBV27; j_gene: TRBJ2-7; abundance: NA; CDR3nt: TGTGCCAGCAGTTTATCTAGCCCAGGGGTCTCCACGCAGGAGCAGTACTTC; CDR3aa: CASSLSSPGVSTQEQYF
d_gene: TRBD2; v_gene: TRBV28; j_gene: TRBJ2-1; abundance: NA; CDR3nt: TGTGCCAGCAGTTTATGGGGGACTATGGGCTATGAGCAGTTCTTC; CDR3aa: CASSLWGTMGYEQFF
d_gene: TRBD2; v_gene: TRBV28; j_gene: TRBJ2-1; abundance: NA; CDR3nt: TGTGCCAGCAGTTTGGATTTACTAGCGGGAGGCGCTGAGCAGTTCTTC; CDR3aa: CASSLDLLAGGAEQFF
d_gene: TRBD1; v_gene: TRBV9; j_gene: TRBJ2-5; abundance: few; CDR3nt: TGTGCCAGCAGCGTAGCGACAGGGAACTTACAAGAGACCCAGTACTTC; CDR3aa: CASSVATGNLQETQYF
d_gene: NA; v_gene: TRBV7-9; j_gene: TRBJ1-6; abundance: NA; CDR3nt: TGTGCCAGCTGCCTCGGTAATTCACCCCTCCACTTT; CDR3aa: CASCLGNSPLHF
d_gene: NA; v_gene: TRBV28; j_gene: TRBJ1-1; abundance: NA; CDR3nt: TGTGCCAGCAGTTTATGGGGGAACAGGGTGAATGAAGCTTTCTTT; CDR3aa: CASSLWGNRVNEAFF
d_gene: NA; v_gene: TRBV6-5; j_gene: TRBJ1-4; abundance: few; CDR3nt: TGTGCCAGCAGCTCCCGGGGAGCAACTAATGAAAAACTGTTTTTT; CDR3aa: CASSSRGATNEKLFF
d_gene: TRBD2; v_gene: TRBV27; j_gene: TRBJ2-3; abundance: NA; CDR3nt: TGTGCCAGCAGTACAAAACCGGGACTAGCGACAGATACGCAGTATTTT; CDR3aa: CASSTKPGLATDTQYF
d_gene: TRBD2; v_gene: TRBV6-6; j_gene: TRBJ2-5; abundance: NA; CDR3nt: TGTGCCAGCAGTAACGCAGCGGGGGAAAAAGAGACCCAGTACTTC; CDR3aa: CASSNAAGEKETQYF
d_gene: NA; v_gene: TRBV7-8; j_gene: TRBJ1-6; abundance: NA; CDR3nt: TGTGCCAGCAGCTCCCAGACGCAGGGAACTAATTCACCCCTCCACTTT; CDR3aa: CASSSQTQGTNSPLHF